The clone carrying this TCR beta chain has at least ten counts. Antigen: not known. This CDR3 contains 17 residues. V shed 6 bases, J shed 1 base, and the junction held 10 bases outside the gene matches. This specimen comes from a study of T cells after yellow fever vaccination. General study results and limits: Only a minor proportion of clonotypes was detected across both CD4 and CD8 compartments. Booster samples showed a return of most primary-vaccination clones (around 96% CD4, around 88% CD8).

Template-switching 5'RACE yielded the TCR cDNA; a universal primer site and UMIs were added in the process. MiXCR, run by TCRdb on the 5' RACE reads, gives a single entry per CDR3 protein. The sample carries a few hundred thousand distinct CDR3 sequences, roughly 4% recorded once. This TCR was recovered from a man younger than 30 who received the YFV17D yellow fever vaccine. The chain links TRBV12-3 or TRBV12-4 to TRBJ2-2, with 8 nucleotides matching TRBD1. This specimen consisted of PBMCs, obtained 5 days after the yellow fever booster vaccination. The CDR3 loop reads CASSPQAGTGNTGELFF. The DNA of the CDR3 is TGTGCCAGCAGCCCTCAAGCCGGGACAGGGAACACCGGGGAGCTGTTTTTT.